The sequence of this T cell receptor (beta chain) was determined in a study of T cells in Graves' hyperthyroidism and ophthalmopathy. Study outcomes and limitations: Patients with ophthalmopathy were separated from those with stable hyperthyroidism by a 13 V-J model.

This clonotype was counted ten times or more. Its matching antigen is unknown. Amplification yielded TCR beta CDR3 regions, with RNA transcripts as the source. The TCR CDR3 was amplified in a first-round RT-PCR using the HTBI primer set. TCRdb passed the multiplex PCR reads through MiXCR, listing each CDR3 protein once. The table lists about 400,000 distinct CDR3 sequences, under 15% of them singletons. V was shortened by 1 base and J by 3 bases, with 17 bases between the two germline ends. Germline V gives CDR1 SGHNT, CDR2 YENEEA. This CDR3 is 17 amino acids long. No progression to ophthalmopathy during 18 months of follow-up defined stable disease. Fresh peripheral blood, under 13 ml, was the source of the PBMCs.

The TCR originated in a woman aged 25 to 39 with Graves' hyperthyroidism. The specimen sequenced was blood. The J gene is TRBJ2-3, the V gene TRBV11-3; D possibly corresponds to TRBD2 (6 bases). The CDR3, as DNA: TGTGCCAGCAGCTTAGGGGTCGGAGGGGCGAAGACAGATACGCAGTATTTT. Protein sequence: CASSLGVGGAKTDTQYF.